These 10 T cell receptor beta chains were sequenced from one sample in a study of beta chain features in type 1 diabetes. Expressed TCRB transcripts were sequenced, since all the RNA that had been isolated was reverse transcribed. Clones were sequenced by immunoSEQ multiplex PCR, and TCRdb holds only the in-frame ones, with some missing. The repertoire holds fewer than 30,000 clones, with roughly 50% as singletons. Whole-study results and caveats: Within each of all four CD4+ subsets, Type 1 diabetes patients had TCRB CDR3s that were moderately but significantly shorter.

These TCRs are of unknown antigen specificity. The source material was Tregs from blood. All receptors derive from a woman aged 18-29 years with type 1 diabetes.

J is TRBJ2-3 and V is TRBV18, with D possibly being TRBD1 (5 bases). The CDR3 consists of 15 residues. The germline CDR1 and CDR2 sequences are KGHSH and LQKENI. The V and J ends lost 0 bases and 1 base respectively, with 8 bases between them. In nucleotides, the CDR3 is TGTGCCAGCTCACCACCTAGCAGGGGCACAGATACGCAGTATTTT. This encodes CASSPPSRGTDTQYF.

The CDR3: CASCGQKTYEQYF. DNA of the CDR3: TGCGCCAGCTGCGGACAGAAGACCTACGAGCAGTACTTC. The chain joins TRBV10-2 to TRBJ2-7; a weak D match, TRBD1 (6 bases). The CDR3 length is 13 residues. The V and J ends lost 8 bases and 2 bases respectively, with 13 bases between them. The germline gives CDR1 WSHSY, CDR2 SAAADI.

The chain carries TRBV7-9 and TRBJ1-2, with TRBD1 matching over 7 bases. The CDR3 extends over 18 amino acids. CDR1 is SEHNR, CDR2 FQNEAQ, per germline (reference sequence). Trimming at V came to 2 bases and at J to 4 bases, leaving 16 bases not matched to a gene. In DNA form, the CDR3 reads TGTGCCAGCAGCTTACCCCCGGTAGACAGGGCTAGTATCTATGGCTACACCTTC. This encodes CASSLPPVDRASIYGYTF.

This clone was observed once. The gene calls are TRBV5-4 and TRBJ2-7, with TRBD1 matching over 10 bases. Germline assignment: CDR1 SGHNT and CDR2 YYREEE (reference sequence). V lost 3 bases to trimming and J lost 2 bases; unmatched junction nucleotides: 5. CDR3 length equals 15 residues. The CDR3 sequence: CASSSPGQGTYEQYF. The DNA of the CDR3 is TGTGCCAGCAGCTCCCCGGGACAGGGGACCTACGAGCAGTACTTC.

This chain connects TRBV23-1 to TRBJ2-1; TRBD2 matches 13 bases. TRBV23-1 is an ORF, with its function uncertain. V dropped 0 bases and J dropped 6; count of bases not matched to a gene: 5. The CDR3 is 17 residues long. In DNA, the CDR3 is TGCGCCAGCAGTCAATCGTTTCGACTAGCGGGAGGCAATGAGCAGTTCTTC. Translated, it gives CASSQSFRLAGGNEQFF.

This clone has only one observation. This sequence joins TRBV2 and TRBJ2-7; tentative D call: TRBD1 (5 bases). The CDR3 covers 11 residues. Between the trimmed V and J ends, which lost 7 bases and 6 bases, there was a span of 10 bases. The germline CDR1 and CDR2 sequences are SNHLY and FYNNEI. CDR3 sequence (DNA): TGTGCCAGCAAGGGGCAGGTCGAGCAGTACGTC. This sequence encodes CASKGQVEQYV.

The rearrangement uses TRBV6-6 and TRBJ1-2; the D is unclear. CDR1 is MNHNY and CDR2 is SVGAGI in the germline V gene (reference sequence). V was clipped by 8 bases and J by 1 base, with 14 bases between them. The CDR3 is 14 residues long. The CDR3 DNA sequence: TGTGCCAGCCGGGGTACAGCGAATAACTATGGCTACACCTTC. It translates to CASRGTANNYGYTF.

This clone was observed a single time. The junction does not match germline at one end; this may be a read error. The CDR3 sequence is CAGSVSGGAWNEQFF. CDR3 sequence (DNA): TGTGCCGGCAGCGTATCTGGGGGGGCCTGGAATGAGCAGTTCTTC. The gene calls are TRBV6-5 and TRBJ2-1; maybe TRBD2 (7 bases). This CDR3 contains 15 residues. Germline V CDR1 and CDR2: MNHEY, SVGAGI.

The chain couples TRBV28 to TRBJ2-1; D is possibly TRBD2 (6 bases). Looked up from germline, CDR1 is MDHEN and CDR2 is SYDVKM. The CDR3 runs to 13 residues. V was cut by 6 bases and J by 7 bases, with 13 bases left in between. The CDR3 loop reads CASRGREWNEQFF. CDR3 coding DNA: TGTGCCAGCAGGGGCCGGGAGTGGAATGAGCAGTTCTTC.

The chain is built from TRBV5-1 and TRBJ2-2; weak D call: TRBD2 (6 bases). V dropped 1 base and J dropped 6 bases, with 10 bases sitting between them. This CDR3 region has 14 residues. The germline gives CDR1 SGHRS, CDR2 YFSETQ. CDR3 sequence: CASSLPRGAGELFF. The CDR3 nucleotides read TGCGCCAGCAGCTTGCCCCGCGGGGCCGGGGAGCTGTTTTTT.